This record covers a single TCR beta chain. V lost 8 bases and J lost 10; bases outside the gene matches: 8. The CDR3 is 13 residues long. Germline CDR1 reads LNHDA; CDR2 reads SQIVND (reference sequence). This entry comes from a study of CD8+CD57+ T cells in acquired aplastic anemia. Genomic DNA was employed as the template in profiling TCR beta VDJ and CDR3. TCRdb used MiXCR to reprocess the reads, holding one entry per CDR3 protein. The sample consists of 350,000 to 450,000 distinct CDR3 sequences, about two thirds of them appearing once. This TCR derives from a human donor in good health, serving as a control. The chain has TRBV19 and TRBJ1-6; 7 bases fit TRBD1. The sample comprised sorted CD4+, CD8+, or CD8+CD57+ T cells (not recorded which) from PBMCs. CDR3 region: CASCRGGESPLHF. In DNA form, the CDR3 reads TGTGCCAGTTGTAGAGGGGGCGAGTCACCCCTCCACTTT.